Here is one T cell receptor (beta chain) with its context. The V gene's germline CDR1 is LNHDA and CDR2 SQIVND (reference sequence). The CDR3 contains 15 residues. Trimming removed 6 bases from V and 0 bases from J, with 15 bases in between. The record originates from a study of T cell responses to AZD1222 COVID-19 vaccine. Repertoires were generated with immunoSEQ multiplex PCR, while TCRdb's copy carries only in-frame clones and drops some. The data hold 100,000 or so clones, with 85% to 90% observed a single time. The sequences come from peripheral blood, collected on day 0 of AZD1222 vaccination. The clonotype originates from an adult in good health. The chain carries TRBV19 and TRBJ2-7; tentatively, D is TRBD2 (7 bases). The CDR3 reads CASSRGGGVSYEQYF. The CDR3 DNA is TGTGCCAGTAGCCGGGGAGGGGGAGTCTCCTACGAGCAGTACTTC.